The 8 T cell receptor beta chains below come from one sample, sequenced in a study of lymphopenia after photon versus proton radiotherapy. Libraries were prepared by immunoSEQ multiplex PCR; TCRdb keeps only in-frame clonotypes and omits some of them. The sample lists 55,000 to 70,000 clones; less than 95% were seen once. Source: peripheral blood, taken from a patient treated with photon-based radiotherapy. These receptors were taken from a middle-aged woman with cholangiocarcinoma.

The V and J genes are TRBV19 and TRBJ1-2; D perhaps matches TRBD1 (6 bases). V was shortened by 6 bases and J by 0 bases, with 14 bases between the two germline ends. The length of the CDR3 is 15 residues. The germline V gene has CDR1 LNHDA and CDR2 SQIVND (reference sequence). The DNA for the CDR3 is TGTGCCAGTAGCCCTCCGGGGGCCTCTAACTATGGCTACACCTTC. It is translated as CASSPPGASNYGYTF.

The CDR3 here is CASSLAGNTIYF. The CDR3 nucleotides read TGTGCCAGCAGCTTAGCTGGAAACACCATATATTTT. The J gene is TRBJ1-3, the V gene TRBV7-6, with D unresolved. The CDR3 is 12 residues long. The V end lost 0 bases, the J end lost 3 bases, and 0 bases lay between the germline ends. The germline CDR1 and CDR2 sequences are SGHVS and FNYEAQ. The full variable domain, completed using reference TRBV7-6 and TRBJ1-3, is GAGVSQSPRYKVTKRGQDVALRCDPISGHVSLYWYRQALGQGPEFLTYFNYEAQQDKSGLPNDRFSAERPEGSISTLTIQRTEQRDSAMYRCASSLAGNTIYFGEGSWLTVV.

The chain combines TRBV11-1 with TRBJ1-6; perhaps TRBD1 as D (5 bases). Trimming cost V 5 bases and J 9 bases, with 17 bases left between them. Germline CDR1 SGHAT, CDR2 FQDESV (reference sequence). CDR3 size: 15 residues. The CDR3 DNA sequence: TGTGCCAGCAGCCGTGCGGGAGGGGTAGGTTCACCCCTCCACTTT. Amino acid sequence: CASSRAGGVGSPLHF. Full variable domain (missing parts from reference TRBV11-1 and TRBJ1-6): EAEVAQSPRYKITEKSQAVAFWCDPISGHATLYWYRQILGQGPELLVQFQDESVVDDSQLPKDRFSAERLKGVDSTLKIQPAELGDSAMYLCASSRAGGVGSPLHFGNGTRLTVT.

The chain uses TRBV11-2 and TRBJ1-2; D not certain. CDR1 SGHAT and CDR2 FQNNGV come from the germline V gene. V lost 5 bases and J lost 7, with 5 bases in between. The CDR3 covers 10 residues. CDR3 coding DNA: TGTGCCAGCAGCGGAGTTGGCTACACCTTC. Its protein product is CASSGVGYTF. The full variable domain, rest sourced from reference TRBV11-2 and TRBJ1-2, is EAGVAQSPRYKIIEKRQSVAFWCNPISGHATLYWYQQILGQGPKLLIQFQNNGVVDDSQLPKDRFSAERLKGVDSTLKIQPAKLEDSAVYLCASSGVGYTFGSGTRLTVV.

The chain combines TRBV2 with TRBJ2-1, with 14 bases matching TRBD2. The CDR3 extends over 16 amino acids. Unmatched junction bases numbered 5, after V lost 3 bases and J lost 7 bases. CDR1 SNHLY and CDR2 FYNNEI come from the germline V gene. CDR3 sequence reads: CASSDAGTSGGNEQFF. The CDR3 nucleotides are TGTGCCAGCAGTGATGCCGGGACTAGCGGGGGTAATGAGCAGTTCTTC.

CDR3 loop: CASSLLQGNEQYF. The CDR3 DNA sequence: TGTGCCAGCAGCCTTTTACAGGGAAACGAGCAGTACTTC. The genes are TRBV27 and TRBJ2-7; D is possibly TRBD1 (6 bases). The CDR3 runs to 13 residues. Germline loops: CDR1 MNHEY, CDR2 SMNVEV (reference sequence). V was pared by 6 bases and J by 5 bases, with 14 bases between.

The rearrangement uses TRBV11-3 and TRBJ2-2; D unclear. The germline V gene encodes CDR1 SGHNT and CDR2 YENEEA. Trimming removed 1 base at V and 0 bases at J, with 3 bases between. The CDR3 sequence is 14 residues long. CDR3 in DNA: TGTGCCAGCAGCTTAGCGTCGAACACCGGGGAGCTGTTTTTT. This gives the protein CASSLASNTGELFF.

The chain links TRBV7-8 to TRBJ1-5; D not resolved. The CDR3 totals 12 residues. Germline-derived CDR1 and CDR2 are SGHVS and FQNEAQ. Trimming took off 1 base at V and 6 bases at J, with 4 bases between the two ends. CDR3 sequence (DNA): TGTGCCAGCAGCTTAGGTTCTCAGCCCCAGCATTTT. Amino acids: CASSLGSQPQHF.